This T cell receptor (beta chain) is drawn from a study of human T cells and chemical hapten exposure. On the study more broadly: The patch tests put 0.01% DPC on the skin of the upper back and were read 6 days later.

Time point reported: patch test 1, 2 weeks after DPC sensitization. Treatment given: therapeutic diphenylcyclopropenone sensitization with weekly scalp DPC. The donor pool consisted of alopecia patients aged 18 to 70 years, considered suitable for DPC. This clonotype was seen ten or more times. Its antigen is unidentified. Study findings and constraints: Controls had significantly fewer large CDR3 similarity clusters than were formed by expanded TCRs.

Germline V gives CDR1 WSHSY, CDR2 SAAADI. The CDR3 spans 15 residues. V was shortened by 7 bases and J by 0 bases, with 15 bases between the two germline ends. MiXCR was run by TCRdb on the RACE reads, yielding one entry per CDR3 protein. Of around 300,000 distinct CDR3 sequences in the sample, about 7% were seen once. The genes are TRBV10-2 and TRBJ1-1; D is possibly TRBD1 (6 bases). Sample: whole blood, taken in connection with sensitization to the hapten diphenylcyclopropenone (DPC). The TCR comes from a woman aged 18-29 years with alopecia areata. Some clones in this sample may be carry-over from other donors' samples. CDR3 amino acids: CASTQGRAVNTEAFF. The CDR3 DNA sequence: TGCGCCAGCACCCAGGGGCGGGCGGTGAACACTGAAGCTTTCTTT.